Presented here are 24 T cell receptor beta chains from one specimen sequenced in a study of vaccination effects on CD4 cells after COVID-19. Antigen-specific CD4+ T cells were expanded with viral peptide pools in the ViraFEST assay before sequencing. It was after roughly ten days of culture that CD4+ T cells were isolated. In the vaccine recipients, nucleocapsid antibodies were negative and there was no prior SARS-CoV-2 infection. The data were produced by immunoSEQ multiplex PCR, yet TCRdb's version contains in-frame clones alone and is incomplete. The sample includes about 68,000 clones, roughly 80% of them seen just once. These receptors have no known antigen. Source: CD4+ T cells from PBMCs cultured with SARS-CoV-2 spike peptides, taken before COVID-19 vaccination. Every receptor here comes from a human donor who received a COVID-19 vaccine.

The chain is built from TRBV28 and TRBJ2-3; 9 bases line up with TRBD1. Germline lookup yields CDR1 MDHEN and CDR2 SYDVKM. V lost 7 bases to trimming and J lost 1 base; unmatched junction nucleotides: 6. CDR3 size: 15 residues. CDR3 loop: CASIPQGAGTDTQYF. The CDR3 DNA reads as TGTGCCAGCATACCACAGGGGGCCGGCACAGATACGCAGTATTTT.

The chain uses TRBV11-3 and TRBJ2-3, with no clear D. This CDR3 has 15 residues. Trimming pared 1 base from V and 4 bases from J, leaving 12 bases between. Germline CDR1 reads SGHNT; CDR2 reads YENEEA. The CDR3 sequence: CASSLGNRVADTQYF. The CDR3 nucleotides read TGTGCCAGCAGCTTAGGCAACAGAGTGGCAGATACGCAGTATTTT.

This chain joins TRBV7-8 and TRBJ2-3; 11 nucleotides align to TRBD1. CDR1 is SGHVS and CDR2 is FQNEAQ in the germline V gene. This CDR3 spans 16 amino acids. J was trimmed by 3 bases and V by 2 bases; bases with no gene match: 4. CDR3 coding DNA: TGTGCCAGCAGCTTACTCGGGACAGGGGGAACAGATACGCAGTATTTT. This translates into CASSLLGTGGTDTQYF. Full variable domain (outside the CDR3, taken from reference TRBV7-8 and TRBJ2-3): GAGVSQSPRYKVAKRGQDVALRCDPISGHVSLFWYQQALGQGPEFLTYFQNEAQLDKSGLPSDRFFAERPEGSVSTLKIQRTQQEDSAVYLCASSLLGTGGTDTQYFGPGTRLTVL.

CDR3 DNA: TGTGCCAGCAGCTTTGGGGGCCAGCCCCAGCATTTT. It is translated as CASSFGGQPQHF. This rearrangement joins TRBV7-9 to TRBJ1-5; the D gene is possibly TRBD1 (6 bases). The CDR3 has 12 amino acids. V gave up 3 bases and J gave up 7 bases, with 7 bases separating them. Germline V gives CDR1 SEHNR, CDR2 FQNEAQ (reference sequence). Looking up the rest from reference TRBV7-9 and TRBJ1-5 gives the full variable domain: DTGVSQNPRHKITKRGQNVTFRCDPISEHNRLYWYRQTLGQGPEFLTYFQNEAQLEKSRLLSDRFSAERPKGSFSTLEIQRTEQGDSAMYLCASSFGGQPQHFGDGTRLSIL.

The chain combines TRBV3-1 (or the pseudogene TRBV3-2) with TRBJ2-7; D may be TRBD1 (5 bases). CDR1 and CDR2 (germline): LGHDT, YNNKEL (reference sequence). The CDR3 spans 15 residues. Trimming took 3 bases from V and 4 from J, leaving 16 bases between them. The CDR3 sequence is CASSQGPGVQYEQYV. CDR3 DNA: TGTGCCAGCAGCCAGGGGCCGGGCGTACAGTACGAGCAGTACGTC.

This clone was counted a few times. The V call is TRBV23-1, the J call TRBJ2-7, with 7 bases aligning to TRBD2. TRBV23-1 is an ORF, with its function uncertain. This CDR3 has 13 residues. Here the CDR3 DNA reads TGCGCCAGCAGTCAACGGGGGGAGCCTTGGGTACGCGTC. It specifies CASSQRGEPWVRV.

Only a few counts were recorded for this clone. The genes are TRBV24-1 and TRBJ2-2, with 7 bases fitting TRBD1. V trimming: 5 bases; J trimming: 1 base; junction bases outside the gene matches: 0. The CDR3 is 14 amino acids. Germline V lookup: CDR1 KGHDR, CDR2 SFDVKD. CDR3 DNA: TGTGCCACCAGTGGGACAGGGAACACCGGGGAGCTGTTTTTT. Translating it yields CATSGTGNTGELFF.

The rearrangement joins TRBV2 to TRBJ2-1, with D tentatively TRBD1 (5 bases). CDR1 is SNHLY and CDR2 is FYNNEI in the germline V gene. V was shortened by 1 base and J by 7 bases, with 11 bases between the two germline ends. This CDR3 comprises 14 residues. CDR3 sequence reads: CASSEVARANEQFF. CDR3 nucleotides: TGTGCCAGCAGTGAAGTTGCCAGGGCAAATGAGCAGTTCTTC.

CDR3 DNA sequence: TGTGCCAGCAGTTACTCGCAGACAGGCGGCCCGCGCGGCTACACCTTC. Its protein product is CASSYSQTGGPRGYTF. The chain joins TRBV6-5 to TRBJ1-2, with D possibly being TRBD1 (6 bases). The germline V and J ends were trimmed by 0 bases and 8 bases, with 19 bases remaining between them. The germline gives CDR1 MNHEY, CDR2 SVGAGI. CDR3 length equals 16 residues.

The CDR3 region is CASSSSGTPSYEQYV. For the CDR3, the DNA is TGTGCCAGCAGCTCCTCCGGGACACCTTCCTACGAGCAGTACGTC. This chain uses TRBV5-5 with TRBJ2-7; D possibly corresponds to TRBD1 (6 bases). Germline lookup yields CDR1 SGHKS and CDR2 YYEKEE (reference sequence). The CDR3 sequence is 15 residues long. V lost 3 bases, J lost 1 base, and 14 bases lay in between.

The chain couples TRBV6-4 to TRBJ2-7, with D perhaps matching TRBD1 or TRBD2 (6 bases each). The CDR3 runs to 19 residues. V was cut by 0 bases and J by 4 bases, with 25 bases left in between. The germline V gene has CDR1 MRHNA and CDR2 SNTAGT. The CDR3 loop reads CASSDSIGVGGTIEYEQYV. CDR3 bases: TGTGCCAGCAGTGACTCGATAGGGGTCGGAGGGACAATAGAATACGAGCAGTACGTC.

This clone has a handful of counts. The gene calls are TRBV28 and TRBJ1-5; no firm D call. With 8 bases removed from V and 7 bases from J, the gap between germline ends came to 12 bases. CDR1 MDHEN and CDR2 SYDVKM come from the germline V gene. This CDR3 region has 12 residues. CDR3 coding DNA: TGTGCCAGCTTAGAGACCGGCCAGCCCCAGCATTTT. It translates to CASLETGQPQHF.

The V gene is TRBV4-1, the J gene TRBJ2-4; maybe TRBD1 (7 bases). CDR1 is MGHRA and CDR2 is YSYEKL in the germline V gene. Trimming stripped 0 bases from V and 7 bases from J, with 16 bases between. CDR3 length: 16 amino acids. The CDR3, as DNA: TGCGCCAGCAGCCAAGAGGATTGGCAGGGGGGTAACATTCAGTACTTC. This sequence encodes CASSQEDWQGGNIQYF.

The rearrangement joins TRBV24-1 to TRBJ2-1; no definite D call. CDR1 and CDR2 (germline): KGHDR, SFDVKD. Trimming took 4 bases from V and 0 from J, leaving 12 bases between them. There are 16 residues in the CDR3. CDR3 residues: CATSESGSRSYNEQFF. DNA for the CDR3: TGTGCCACCAGTGAATCGGGCAGCCGCTCCTACAATGAGCAGTTCTTC.

The rearrangement joins TRBV19 to TRBJ1-1; D is unresolved. Trimming took 3 bases from V and 1 from J, leaving 12 bases between them. The germline gives CDR1 LNHDA, CDR2 SQIVND (reference sequence). The CDR3 has 15 amino acids. The CDR3 region has the DNA TGTGCCAGTAGTATCGTACCGGATTCGAACACTGAAGCTTTCTTT. This translates into CASSIVPDSNTEAFF. Using reference TRBV19 and TRBJ1-1 for the parts outside the CDR3, the full variable domain is DGGITQSPKYLFRKEGQNVTLSCEQNLNHDAMYWYRQDPGQGLRLIYYSQIVNDFQKGDIAEGYSVSREKKESFPLTVTSAQKNPTAFYLCASSIVPDSNTEAFFGQGTRLTVV.

A single count supports this clone. The chain recombines TRBV4-1 with TRBJ1-2, with D unclear. V lost 6 bases and J lost 2, with 13 bases in between. CDR1 MGHRA and CDR2 YSYEKL come from the germline V gene. The CDR3 extends over 14 amino acids. The CDR3 DNA sequence: TGCGCCAGCAGGGGGTCTGAGGGCAACTATGGCTACACCTTC. Protein sequence: CASRGSEGNYGYTF.

The rearrangement uses TRBV7-8 and TRBJ2-5, with a tentative D call TRBD1 (5 bases). This CDR3 is built from 14 residues. From germline, CDR1 is SGHVS and CDR2 FQNEAQ. The ends were cut back, 1 base at V and 1 base at J, with 7 bases in the middle. The CDR3 loop is CASSLGQGQETQYF. In DNA form, the CDR3 reads TGTGCCAGCAGCTTAGGGCAGGGCCAAGAGACCCAGTACTTC. Full variable domain (remainder filled in from reference TRBV7-8 and TRBJ2-5): GAGVSQSPRYKVAKRGQDVALRCDPISGHVSLFWYQQALGQGPEFLTYFQNEAQLDKSGLPSDRFFAERPEGSVSTLKIQRTQQEDSAVYLCASSLGQGQETQYFGPGTRLLVL.

The V gene is TRBV29-1, the J gene TRBJ1-1; D might be TRBD1 (5 bases). CDR1 and CDR2 from the germline V gene are SQVTM and ANQGSEA. With 6 bases removed from V and 4 bases from J, the gap between germline ends came to 12 bases. CDR3 length: 12 amino acids. The CDR3 DNA follows: TGCAGCGTCAGGGACGAGGGCACTGAAGCTTTCTTT. It is translated as CSVRDEGTEAFF.

V and J are TRBV24-1 and TRBJ1-2, with D tentatively TRBD1 (5 bases). The germline gives CDR1 KGHDR, CDR2 SFDVKD. With 5 bases removed from V and 8 bases from J, the gap between germline ends came to 11 bases. The CDR3 totals 12 residues. The CDR3 DNA is TGTGCCACCAGTGCCGGGGGATCAGGCTACACCTTC. Amino acids: CATSAGGSGYTF.

The J gene is TRBJ1-3, the V gene TRBV27, with D perhaps TRBD1 (6 bases). V lost 4 bases to trimming and J lost 4 bases, with 8 bases between them. This CDR3 region has 13 residues. The germline CDR1 and CDR2 sequences are MNHEY and SMNVEV (reference sequence). The CDR3 DNA is TGTGCCAGCAGTTCGGACAGCGGAAACACCATATATTTT. Translating gives CASSSDSGNTIYF.

There are a few counts of this clone. The chain joins TRBV7-8 to TRBJ1-2; perhaps TRBD1 as D (5 bases). Germline CDR1 SGHVS, CDR2 FQNEAQ. Deletions cut 2 bases from V and 2 bases from J, with 21 bases between. There are 18 residues in the CDR3. The chain's CDR3 is CASSLLSSARQKNYGYTF. The CDR3 DNA sequence: TGTGCCAGCAGCTTACTGTCCAGTGCTCGACAGAAGAACTATGGCTACACCTTC.

The sample holds a few counts of this clone. V gene TRBV4-1 combines with J gene TRBJ1-1, with D tentatively TRBD1 (5 bases). The CDR3 consists of 16 residues. The germline CDR1 and CDR2 sequences are MGHRA and YSYEKL. V shed 1 base and J shed 0 bases, with 12 bases lying between them. The CDR3 DNA reads TGCGCCAGCAGCCAAGGGGGCGCGAACCTGAACACTGAAGCTTTCTTT. It translates to CASSQGGANLNTEAFF.

This chain uses TRBV30 with TRBJ1-3; D call uncertain. Between the trimmed V and J ends, which lost 4 bases and 0 bases, there was a span of 7 bases. CDR1 is GTSNPN and CDR2 is SVGIG in the germline V gene (reference sequence). The CDR3 spans 13 residues. The CDR3 region has the DNA TGTGCCTGGAACATGATCTCTGGAAACACCATATATTTT. Amino acid sequence: CAWNMISGNTIYF.

The chain employs TRBV30 and TRBJ1-5, with D maybe TRBD1 (5 bases). The CDR3 is made up of 13 amino acids. Germline CDR1 and CDR2: GTSNPN and SVGIG (reference sequence). The germline V and J ends were trimmed by 2 bases and 7 bases, with 12 bases remaining between them. CDR3 bases: TGTGCCTGGAGTCCAGGGAGCCGGCAGCCCCAGCATTTT. This sequence encodes CAWSPGSRQPQHF.